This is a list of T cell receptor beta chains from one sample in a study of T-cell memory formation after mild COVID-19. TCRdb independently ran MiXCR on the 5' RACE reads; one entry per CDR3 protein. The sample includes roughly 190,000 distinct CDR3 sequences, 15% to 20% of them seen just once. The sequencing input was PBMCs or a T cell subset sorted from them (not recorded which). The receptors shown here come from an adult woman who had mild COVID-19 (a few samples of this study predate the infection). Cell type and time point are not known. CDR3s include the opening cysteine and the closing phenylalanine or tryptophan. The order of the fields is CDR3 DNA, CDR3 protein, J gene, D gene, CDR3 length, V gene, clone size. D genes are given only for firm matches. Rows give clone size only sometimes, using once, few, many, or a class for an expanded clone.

TGTGCCAGCAGTTTACGTAGTACCAGCGGAGATACGCAGTATTTT | CASSLRSTSGDTQYF | TRBJ2-3 | - | 15 | TRBV12-3/TRBV12-4 | -
TGTGCCACCAGTGCCCCAGGGCAAGAAAAACTGTTTTTT | CATSAPGQEKLFF | TRBJ1-4 | - | 13 | TRBV24-1 | -
TGTGCCAGCAGCTTCGAGGGGGCGAGGACTGAAGCTTTCTTT | CASSFEGARTEAFF | TRBJ1-1 | TRBD1 | 14 | TRBV5-6 | -
TGTGCCAGCAGTAGACAGTCCCCCGGGGAGCTGTTTTTT | CASSRQSPGELFF | TRBJ2-2 | - | 13 | TRBV12-3/TRBV12-4 | -
TGTGCCAGCTTGGGGTTCATGAACGGCACTGAAGCTTTCTTT | CASLGFMNGTEAFF | TRBJ1-1 | - | 14 | TRBV12-3/TRBV12-4 | -
TGCAGTGCTAGAGCCGGCAGGGGGGCCTTGAACACTGAAGCTTTCTTT | CSARAGRGALNTEAFF | TRBJ1-1 | TRBD1 | 16 | TRBV20-1 | -
TGCGCCAGCAGCCAAGCAAGGGGGCTGACTAAAGACGAGCAGTACTTC | CASSQARGLTKDEQYF | TRBJ2-7 | TRBD1 | 16 | TRBV4-1 | few
TGTGCCAGTAGTAACAGCTATGGCTACACCTTC | CASSNSYGYTF | TRBJ1-2 | - | 11 | TRBV19 | few
TGTGCCAGCAGTTACTTCGCGGGAGGGGGCGAGCAGTACTTC | CASSYFAGGGEQYF | TRBJ2-7 | TRBD2 | 14 | TRBV6-5 | -
TGCAGTGCTAGAGGTTCTACCGGGACAGGGATGAAGACTATCCCCGGGGAGCTGTTTTTT | CSARGSTGTGMKTIPGELFF | TRBJ2-2 | TRBD1 | 20 | TRBV20-1 | -
TGTGCCAGCAGTGAATTTTGGCGGAATGAAAAACTGTTTTTT | CASSEFWRNEKLFF | TRBJ1-4 | - | 14 | TRBV6-1 | few
TGCGCCAGCAGCCAAGCGGGCGACGGGAGGCAGTTCTTC | CASSQAGDGRQFF | TRBJ2-1 | - | 13 | TRBV4-3 | many
TGTGCCTGGAGTGTTTTGAGTCCCACCATATATTTT | CAWSVLSPTIYF | TRBJ1-3 | - | 12 | TRBV30 | -
TGTGCCAGCAGCTTTTGGGACGGGGCTAGAACTGAAGCTTTCTTT | CASSFWDGARTEAFF | TRBJ1-1 | - | 15 | TRBV5-6 | few
TGTGCCAGCACCGGACAGTACCACAATGAGCAGTTCTTC | CASTGQYHNEQFF | TRBJ2-1 | - | 13 | TRBV11-1 | few
TGTGCCAGCAAAAAGGACAGGGCTGGATTTTATGGCTACACCTTC | CASKKDRAGFYGYTF | TRBJ1-2 | TRBD1 | 15 | TRBV7-8 | few
TGCGCCAGCAGCGGGGGACCGAACACCGGGGAGCTGTTTTTT | CASSGGPNTGELFF | TRBJ2-2 | - | 14 | TRBV5-1 | few
TGTGCCAGCAGCGGACTAGCGGGGGCCCCCACGGCCCAGTACTTC | CASSGLAGAPTAQYF | TRBJ2-5 | TRBD2 | 15 | TRBV5-4 | -
TGTGCCAGTATGGGCACTGAAGCTTTCTTT | CASMGTEAFF | TRBJ1-1 | - | 10 | TRBV19 | few
TGCGCCAGCAGCTTGGGTTGGGCAACAGATACGCAGTATTTT | CASSLGWATDTQYF | TRBJ2-3 | - | 14 | TRBV5-1 | few
TGTGCCACAGGGACAGCCTACGAGCAGTACTTC | CATGTAYEQYF | TRBJ2-7 | TRBD1 | 11 | TRBV10-3 | -
TGTGCCAGCAGTTCTCAGGAGTTGGGCACTGAAGCTTTCTTT | CASSSQELGTEAFF | TRBJ1-1 | - | 14 | TRBV12-3/TRBV12-4 | -
TGTGCCATCAGTGAGTCCGAGAACGAGCAGTACTTC | CAISESENEQYF | TRBJ2-7 | - | 12 | TRBV10-3 | once
TGTGCCAGTAGTAGGTGGGGGACTATCGCACAAGCCTACAATGAGCAGTTCTTC | CASSRWGTIAQAYNEQFF | TRBJ2-1 | TRBD2 | 18 | TRBV19 | -
TGTGCCAGCAGCACCTCGGACAGGGACAGCTCCTACGAGCAGTACTTC | CASSTSDRDSSYEQYF | TRBJ2-7 | TRBD1 | 16 | TRBV7-9 | few
TGTGCCAGCAGTCTGCAGGGATGGAATGGCTACACCTTC | CASSLQGWNGYTF | TRBJ1-2 | - | 13 | TRBV2 | few
TGCGCCAGCAGCCAAGTGGGACGGTTTGCGGCCAACGTCCTGACTTTC | CASSQVGRFAANVLTF | TRBJ2-6 | - | 16 | TRBV4-3 | -
TGCAGTGCTAGAAGAGCGGGGGGGGCAGATACGCAGTATTTT | CSARRAGGADTQYF | TRBJ2-3 | TRBD2 | 14 | TRBV20-1 | -
TGCGCCAGCGGTACCGGGACAGGGGGAGATGAAGCTTTCTTT | CASGTGTGGDEAFF | TRBJ1-1 | TRBD1 | 14 | TRBV5-1 | -